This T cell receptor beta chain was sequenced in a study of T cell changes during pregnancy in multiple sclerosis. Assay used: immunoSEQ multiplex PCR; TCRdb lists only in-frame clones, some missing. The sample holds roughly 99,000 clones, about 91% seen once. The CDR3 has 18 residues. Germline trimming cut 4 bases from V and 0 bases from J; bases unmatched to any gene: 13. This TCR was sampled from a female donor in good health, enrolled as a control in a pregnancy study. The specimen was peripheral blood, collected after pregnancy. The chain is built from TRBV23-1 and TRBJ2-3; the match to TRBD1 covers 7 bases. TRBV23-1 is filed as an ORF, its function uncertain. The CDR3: CASSPRDRTSSSTDTQYF. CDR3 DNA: TGCGCCAGCAGTCCCCGGGACAGAACTTCATCTAGCACAGATACGCAGTATTTT.